This T cell receptor (beta chain) was documented in a study of human T cells and chemical hapten exposure. This clonotype occurred once. Germline lookup yields CDR1 SEHNR and CDR2 FQNEAQ (reference sequence). J was trimmed by 8 bases and V by 3 bases; bases with no gene match: 6. The CDR3 totals 14 residues. From the RACE reads, TCRdb called clonotypes with MiXCR, one entry per CDR3 protein. The sample includes around 130,000 distinct CDR3 sequences, approximately 10% of them seen just once. The sample's time point: patch test 2, 6 weeks after DPC sensitization. Documented treatment: therapeutic diphenylcyclopropenone sensitization with weekly scalp DPC.

Sequenced material: whole blood, taken in connection with sensitization to the hapten diphenylcyclopropenone (DPC). This TCR was recovered from a woman aged 50 to 65 with alopecia areata. Some clones in this sample may be carry-over from other donors' samples. The rearrangement links TRBV7-9 to TRBJ2-1; 8 nucleotides line up with TRBD2. CDR3 nucleotides: TGTGCCAGCAGCTTGTTGGGACTAGAGGATGAGCAGTTCTTC. Its translation is CASSLLGLEDEQFF.